This TCR beta chain was found in a study of T cell repertoires in cytomegalovirus infection. At the level of the study: Recently identified HLA-C-restricted and well-studied HLA-B-restricted CMV epitopes were used. Shared public TCR beta signatures pointed to both CMV infection and a matching HLA type. Study-level points and caveats: What dominated the ex vivo response were HLA-C-restricted CMV-specific TCR beta clonotypes. Cumulated frequencies of public TCR beta families served to identify carriers of CMV plus the relevant HLA.

This clonotype came up many times. Its antigen remains unidentified. This CDR3 contains 12 residues. The germline CDR1 and CDR2 sequences are SGHTA and FQGNSA. Between the trimmed V and J ends, which lost 4 bases and 2 bases, there was a span of 5 bases. TCRdb passed the reads through MiXCR, listing each CDR3 protein once. The sample includes around 100,000 distinct CDR3 sequences, around 30% of them seen just once. The gene calls are TRBV7-2 and TRBJ1-1; no reliable D call. The receptor's source is a human donor in good health (CMV status not recorded). Some clones in this sample may be carry-over from other donors' samples. The specimen was CD8+ T cells from cultured PBMCs, collected from culture after CMV antigen stimulation. CDR3 in amino acids: CASSSSNTEAFF. Written as DNA, the CDR3 is TGTGCCAGCAGCTCATCTAACACTGAAGCTTTCTTT.